This T cell receptor (beta chain) was profiled in a study of cytomegalovirus exposure and HLA in healthy donors. The PCR was carried out with 60 Vbeta primers and 13 Jbeta primers. TCRdb's table, derived via immunoSEQ multiplex PCR, lists solely in-frame clones and lacks some. The table lists roughly 100,000 clones, 60% to 75% of them singletons. CDR3 length: 16 residues. The V end was cut by 3 bases, the J end by 0 bases, with 14 bases between. CDR1 and CDR2 (germline): SGDLS, YYNGEE. The receptor comes from a male donor in good health and CMV-seropositive. This sequence joins TRBV9 and TRBJ2-3, with D possibly being TRBD2 (6 bases). Sequenced input: PBMCs. CDR3 sequence reads: CASSDHPGTSTDTQYF. The CDR3 DNA is TGTGCCAGCAGCGACCACCCCGGGACTAGCACAGATACGCAGTATTTT.